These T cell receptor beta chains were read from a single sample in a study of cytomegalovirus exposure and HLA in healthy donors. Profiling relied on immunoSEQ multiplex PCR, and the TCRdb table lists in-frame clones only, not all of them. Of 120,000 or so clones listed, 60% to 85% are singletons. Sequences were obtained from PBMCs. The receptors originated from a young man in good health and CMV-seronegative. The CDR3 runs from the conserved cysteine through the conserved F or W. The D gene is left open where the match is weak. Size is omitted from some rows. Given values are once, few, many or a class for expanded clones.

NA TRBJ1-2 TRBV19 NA CASSISGNYGYTF TGTGCCAGTAGTATCTCGGGTAACTATGGCTACACCTTC
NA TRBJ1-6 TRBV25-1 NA CASSRGSSPLHF TGTGCCAGTTCCCGAGGTAGCTCACCCCTCCACTTT
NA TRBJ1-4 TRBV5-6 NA CASSLGGDPTNEKLFF TGTGCCAGCAGCTTGGGCGGGGATCCAACTAATGAAAAACTGTTTTTT
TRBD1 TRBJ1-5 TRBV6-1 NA CASSRTGENQPQHF TGTGCCAGCAGTCGGACAGGGGAAAATCAGCCCCAGCATTTT
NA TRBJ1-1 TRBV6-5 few CASSEGRTEAFF TGTGCCAGCAGCGAGGGGAGGACTGAAGCTTTCTTT
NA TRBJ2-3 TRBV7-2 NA CASSPSPRTIDTQYF TGTGCCAGCAGCCCCTCCCCCCGGACAATAGATACGCAGTATTTT
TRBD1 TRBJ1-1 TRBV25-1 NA CASSESGRGRWNTEAFF TGTGCCAGCAGTGAATCAGGCAGGGGGCGGTGGAACACTGAAGCTTTCTTT
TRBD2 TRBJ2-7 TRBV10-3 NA CAISERGTTYEQCF TGTGCCATCAGTGAACGGGGGACTACCTACGAGCAGTGCTTC
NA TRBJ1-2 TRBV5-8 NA CASSLGRAYTF TGTGCCAGCAGCTTGGGCAGGGCCTACACCTTC
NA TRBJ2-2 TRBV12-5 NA CASGLAFTGELFF TGTGCTAGTGGTTTGGCGTTCACCGGGGAGCTGTTTTTT
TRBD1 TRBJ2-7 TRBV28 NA CASSTDRGDEQYF TGTGCCAGCAGCACGGACAGGGGGGACGAGCAGTACTTC
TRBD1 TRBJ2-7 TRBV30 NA CACGRPTGYEQYF TGTGCCTGCGGGCGACCGACAGGGTACGAGCAGTACTTC
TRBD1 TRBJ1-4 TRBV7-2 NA CASSLEGARGPPKLFF TGTGCCAGCAGCTTAGAGGGGGCCCGGGGACCTCCAAAACTGTTTTTT
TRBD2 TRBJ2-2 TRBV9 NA CASSGARGGTGELFF TGTGCCAGCAGCGGCGCGCGGGGGGGCACCGGGGAGCTGTTTTTT
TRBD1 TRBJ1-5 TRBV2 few CASRAQGIRAYGQPQHF TGTGCCAGCAGGGCACAGGGGATTCGAGCGTATGGTCAGCCCCAGCATTTT
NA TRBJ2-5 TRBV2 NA CASTRQGQQETQYF TGTGCCAGCACCCGGCAGGGGCAGCAAGAGACCCAGTACTTC
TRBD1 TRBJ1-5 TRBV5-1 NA CASSLGQGIGQPQHF TGCGCCAGCAGCCTCGGACAGGGGATTGGTCAGCCCCAGCATTTT
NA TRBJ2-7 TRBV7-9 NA CASSRALLAYEQYF TGTGCCAGCAGCCGGGCCCTTCTAGCGTACGAGCAGTACTTC
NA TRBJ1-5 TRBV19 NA CASSADRYQPQHF TGTGCCAGTAGTGCCGACAGGTATCAGCCCCAGCATTTT
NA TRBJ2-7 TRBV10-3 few CAISETGPGEQYF TGTGCCATCAGTGAAACAGGGCCGGGGGAGCAGTACTTC
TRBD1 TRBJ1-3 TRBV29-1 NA CSVSQGAGNTIYF TGCAGCGTTAGTCAGGGGGCTGGAAACACCATATATTTT
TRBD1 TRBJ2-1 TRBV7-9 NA CASTPDRGSGFF TGTGCCAGCACCCCCGACAGGGGGTCAGGGTTCTTC
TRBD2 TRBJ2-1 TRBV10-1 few CASSTSGEYNEQFF TGCGCCAGCAGTACAAGCGGGGAGTACAATGAGCAGTTCTTC
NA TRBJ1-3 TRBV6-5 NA CASSYGTGSGNTIYF TGTGCCAGCAGTTACGGCACAGGCTCTGGAAACACCATATATTTT
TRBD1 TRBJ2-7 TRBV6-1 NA CASSGPDRASYEQYF TGTGCCAGCAGTGGACCCGACAGGGCTTCCTACGAGCAGTACTTC
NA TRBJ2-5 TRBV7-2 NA CASSKRGGYQETQYF TGTGCCAGCAGCAAGAGGGGGGGGTATCAAGAGACCCAGTACTTC
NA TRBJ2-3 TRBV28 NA CASIPTLRGWTDTQYF TGTGCCAGCATCCCAACCCTGCGGGGATGGACAGATACGCAGTATTTT
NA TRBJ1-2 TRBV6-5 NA CASSSGSQRANYGYTF TGTGCCAGCAGTTCCGGATCTCAGCGAGCTAACTATGGCTACACCTTC
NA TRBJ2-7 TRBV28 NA CASSLGAFDF TGTGCCAGCAGTTTAGGGGCTTTCGACTTC
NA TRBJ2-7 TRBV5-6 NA CASSWRQATYEQYF TGTGCCAGCAGCTGGCGACAGGCTACCTACGAGCAGTACTTC
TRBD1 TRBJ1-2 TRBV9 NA CASSSRTGPRRYTF TGTGCCAGCAGCTCGCGGACAGGCCCTAGAAGGTACACCTTC
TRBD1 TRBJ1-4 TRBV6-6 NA CASSSRGTGKKLFF TGTGCCAGCAGTTCCCGGGGGACAGGGAAAAAACTGTTTTTT
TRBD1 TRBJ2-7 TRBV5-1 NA CASSIQGELNEQYF TGCGCCAGCAGCATCCAGGGGGAACTGAACGAGCAGTACTTC
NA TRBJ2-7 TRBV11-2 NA CASSLAVFSYEQYF TGTGCCAGCAGCTTAGCGGTATTCTCCTACGAGCAGTACTTC
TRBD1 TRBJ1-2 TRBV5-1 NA CASSLGDRVNYGYTF TGCGCCAGCAGCTTGGGGGACAGGGTTAACTATGGCTACACCTTC
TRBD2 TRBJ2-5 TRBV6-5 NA CASSLKAGQETQYF TGTGCCAGCAGTTTAAAAGCGGGGCAAGAGACCCAGTACTTC
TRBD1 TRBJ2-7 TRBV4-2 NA CASSQLDRVSYEQYF TGTGCCAGCAGCCAACTGGACAGGGTCTCCTACGAGCAGTACTTC
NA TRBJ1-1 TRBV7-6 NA CASSLEAGMNTEAFF TGTGCCAGCAGCTTAGAGGCGGGGATGAACACTGAAGCTTTCTTT
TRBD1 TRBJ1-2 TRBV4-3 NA CASSPSGTGEVYGYTF TGCGCCAGCAGCCCCTCCGGGACAGGGGAGGTATATGGCTACACCTTC
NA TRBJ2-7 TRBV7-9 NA CASSLEPGTYEQYF TGTGCCAGCAGCCTCGAGCCAGGTACCTACGAGCAGTACTTC
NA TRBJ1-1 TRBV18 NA CASSPVDSRAFF TGTGCCAGCTCACCAGTGGACAGTCGAGCTTTCTTT
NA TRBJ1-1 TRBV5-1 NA CASSVNRDTEAFF TGCGCCAGCAGCGTAAACCGGGACACTGAAGCTTTCTTT
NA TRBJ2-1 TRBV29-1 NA CSVEDRPGEQFF TGCAGCGTTGAAGATAGACCGGGGGAGCAGTTCTTC
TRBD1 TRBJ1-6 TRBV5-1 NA CASSLGQGADSPLHF TGCGCCAGCAGCTTGGGACAGGGGGCTGATTCACCCCTCCACTTT
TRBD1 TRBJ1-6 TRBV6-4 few CASSEDRGDSPLHF TGTGCCAGCAGTGAGGACAGGGGGGATTCACCCCTCCACTTT
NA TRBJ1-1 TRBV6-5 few CASSLAMSTEAFF TGTGCCAGCAGTCTTGCTATGAGCACTGAAGCTTTCTTT
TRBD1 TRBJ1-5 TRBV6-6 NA CASSQDRGNQPQHF TGTGCCAGCAGCCAGGACAGGGGAAATCAGCCCCAGCATTTT
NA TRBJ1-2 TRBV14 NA CASSQDQGPYGYTF TGTGCCAGCAGCCAAGACCAGGGGCCCTATGGCTACACCTTC
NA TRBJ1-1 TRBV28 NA CASRQDTIIVNTEAFF TGTGCCAGCAGGCAGGACACGATAATTGTGAACACTGAAGCTTTCTTT
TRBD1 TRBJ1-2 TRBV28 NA CASSYRDSTIGSGYTF TGTGCCAGCAGTTACCGGGACAGCACCATAGGGAGTGGCTACACCTTC
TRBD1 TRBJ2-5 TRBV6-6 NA CASRFTGTGRETQYF TGTGCCAGCAGGTTCACCGGGACAGGGAGGGAGACCCAGTACTTC
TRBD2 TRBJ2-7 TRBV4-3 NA CASSQDEWLAGGPGEQYF TGCGCCAGCAGCCAAGATGAGTGGCTAGCGGGGGGGCCCGGGGAGCAGTACTTC
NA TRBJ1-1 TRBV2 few CASRDVWEEAFF TGTGCCAGCAGAGACGTCTGGGAGGAAGCTTTCTTT
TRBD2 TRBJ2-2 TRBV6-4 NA CASSQQAGGGHTGELFF TGTGCCAGCAGTCAGCAAGCGGGGGGCGGACACACCGGGGAGCTGTTTTTT
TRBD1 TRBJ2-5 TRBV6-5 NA CASSLSTGGVETQYF TGTGCCAGCAGTTTGTCAACAGGGGGCGTGGAGACCCAGTACTTC
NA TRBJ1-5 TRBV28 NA CASSLRVSGPNQPQHF TGTGCCAGCAGTTTACGGGTTTCGGGTCCCAATCAGCCCCAGCATTTT
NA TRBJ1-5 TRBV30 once CAWRQDGNQPQHF TGTGCCTGGAGACAGGATGGCAATCAGCCCCAGCATTTT
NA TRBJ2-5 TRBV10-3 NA CAIKGTGQETQYF TGTGCCATCAAAGGAACAGGTCAAGAGACCCAGTACTTC
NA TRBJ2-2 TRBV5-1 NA CASSSAGTKVIGELFF TGCGCCAGCAGCTCGGCCGGGACAAAGGTCATCGGGGAGCTGTTTTTT
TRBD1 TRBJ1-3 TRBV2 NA CASRGTVRSGNTIYF TGTGCCAGCAGGGGGACAGTACGCTCTGGAAACACCATATATTTT